These 29 T cell receptor beta chains originate from one sample sequenced in a study of blood T cell repertoires in COVID-19. TCRdb's copy holds only in-frame clones and misses some; the assay was immunoSEQ multiplex PCR. The data show about 180,000 clones, more than 85% seen once. The source material was peripheral blood. The receptor set was obtained from a woman aged 25 to 39 with active or convalescent COVID-19.

This sequence joins TRBV11-2 and TRBJ1-2; D is undetermined. There are 14 residues in the CDR3. Deletions cut 8 bases from V and 8 bases from J, with 21 bases between. Germline values: CDR1 SGHAT, CDR2 FQNNGV. This chain's CDR3 is CASGLDRRVRGYTF. The CDR3 DNA sequence: TGTGCCAGCGGACTGGATCGGAGGGTACGAGGCTACACCTTC.

The J gene is TRBJ2-5, the V gene TRBV6-2 or TRBV6-3; TRBD2 matches 9 bases. The CDR3 totals 18 residues. V lost 0 bases to trimming and J lost 2 bases; unmatched junction nucleotides: 10. Germline lookup yields CDR1 MNHEY and CDR2 SVGEGT. DNA for the CDR3: TGTGCCAGCAGTTACTCGTCTAGGGTAGCGGGGGAACAAGAGACCCAGTACTTC. This sequence encodes CASSYSSRVAGEQETQYF.

The CDR3 bases are TGCGCCAGCAGCCGACGACAAACCCTACTCGGGGCTGAAGCTTTCTTT. Its protein product is CASSRRQTLLGAEAFF. The chain employs TRBV4-1 and TRBJ1-1; D ambiguous. V lost 4 bases to trimming and J lost 6 bases, with 21 bases between them. The CDR3 totals 16 residues. Germline values: CDR1 MGHRA, CDR2 YSYEKL.

V and J are TRBV7-2 and TRBJ2-1; TRBD2 is a possible D gene (6 bases). CDR1 is SGHTA and CDR2 is FQGNSA in the germline V gene. Trimming left V 3 bases short and J 7 bases short, with 19 bases between. The CDR3 has 16 residues. CDR3 bases: TGTGCCAGCAGCTTCCAAGGAGGGCCCTTTAAAAATGAGCAGTTCTTC. Translated: CASSFQGGPFKNEQFF. The variable domain in full, with the rest retrieved from reference TRBV7-2 and TRBJ2-1, is GAGVSQSPSNKVTEKGKDVELRCDPISGHTALYWYRQSLGQGLEFLIYFQGNSAPDKSGLPSDRFSAERTGGSVSTLTIQRTQQEDSAVYLCASSFQGGPFKNEQFFGPGTRLTVL.

The V gene is TRBV10-1, the J gene TRBJ2-3, with TRBD1 matching 10 bases. CDR1 WNHNN and CDR2 SYGVQD come from the germline V gene (reference sequence). V lost 10 bases to trimming and J lost 3 bases; unmatched junction nucleotides: 4. The CDR3 totals 13 residues. Written as DNA, the CDR3 is TGCGCCACCAAGGGACAGGGGACAGATACGCAGTATTTT. This gives the protein CATKGQGTDTQYF.

This CDR3 reads CASSRRQGVGYTF. In nucleotides, the CDR3 is TGTGCCAGCAGTAGAAGACAGGGGGTTGGCTACACCTTC. The chain is built from TRBV28 and TRBJ1-2; TRBD1 agrees at 9 bases. J was trimmed by 7 bases and V by 5 bases; bases with no gene match: 5. The CDR3 extends over 13 amino acids. The germline V gene encodes CDR1 MDHEN and CDR2 SYDVKM.

The chain carries TRBV3-1 (or the pseudogene TRBV3-2) and TRBJ2-4; possible D gene TRBD1, 6 bases. V lost 2 bases and J lost 8, with 19 bases in between. CDR1 and CDR2 (germline): LGHDT, YNNKEL (reference sequence). This CDR3 is 16 amino acids long. The CDR3 spells CASSQSQGYEGDIQYF. CDR3 nucleotides: TGTGCCAGCAGCCAATCCCAGGGTTATGAGGGGGACATTCAGTACTTC.

This clone was counted ten times or more. J is TRBJ2-1 and V is TRBV27; 7 bases fit TRBD2. The CDR3 runs 19 residues. Trimming removed 0 bases from V and 4 bases from J; junction bases left unmatched: 15. Germline assignment: CDR1 MNHEY and CDR2 SMNVEV (reference sequence). CDR3 region: CASSLSTREGGSAYNEQFF. Written as DNA, the CDR3 is TGTGCCAGCAGTTTATCGACCAGGGAAGGCGGGAGTGCTTACAATGAGCAGTTCTTC.

This chain links TRBV29-1 with TRBJ2-3; D unclear. Germline V lookup: CDR1 SQVTM, CDR2 ANQGSEA. V was shortened by 7 bases and J by 2 bases, with 13 bases between the two germline ends. The CDR3 sequence is 13 residues long. CDR3 sequence: CSAPAVYTDTQYF. In DNA form, the CDR3 reads TGCAGCGCGCCCGCGGTTTACACAGATACGCAGTATTTT.

J is TRBJ2-2 and V is TRBV29-1; 12 nucleotides line up with TRBD1. The CDR3 runs 15 residues. CDR1 and CDR2 (germline): SQVTM, ANQGSEA. V lost 3 bases to trimming and J lost 6 bases; unmatched junction nucleotides: 5. CDR3 DNA sequence: TGCAGCGTTGACAGGGGACAGGGGGCCTCCGGGGAGCTGTTTTTT. It codes for CSVDRGQGASGELFF.

The chain carries TRBV9 and TRBJ2-5, with 12 bases that match TRBD2. V dropped 3 bases and J dropped 5; count of bases not matched to a gene: 5. This CDR3 is 15 amino acids long. Germline CDR1 reads SGDLS; CDR2 reads YYNGEE. The CDR3 reads CASSASGRALETQYF. The DNA of the CDR3 is TGTGCCAGCAGCGCTAGCGGGAGGGCCTTGGAGACCCAGTACTTC.

The V call is TRBV3-1 (or the pseudogene TRBV3-2), the J call TRBJ2-7, with TRBD1 matching 7 bases. The V segment lost 4 bases and the J segment 1 base; nucleotides outside the gene matches: 4. This CDR3 comprises 14 residues. The germline CDR1 and CDR2 sequences are LGHDT and YNNKEL (reference sequence). CDR3 sequence reads: CASSRRGPSYEQYF. DNA of the CDR3: TGTGCCAGCAGCCGAAGGGGGCCATCCTACGAGCAGTACTTC.

The rearrangement uses TRBV2 and TRBJ2-1; 8 positions match TRBD2. CDR1 and CDR2 from the germline V gene are SNHLY and FYNNEI. The V gene end was trimmed by 6 bases and the J gene end by 0 bases; junction bases not matched to a gene: 13. The CDR3 sequence is 18 residues long. The CDR3 coding sequence is TGTGCCAGCAGCGGAAAATCGCCCCGGGGGGGCTCCTACAATGAGCAGTTCTTC. Amino acid sequence: CASSGKSPRGGSYNEQFF.

The chain links TRBV27 to TRBJ2-3; TRBD2 matches 9 bases. Trimming took 3 bases from V and 0 from J; bases not matched to a gene: 7. Germline V lookup: CDR1 MNHEY, CDR2 SMNVEV (reference sequence). The CDR3 length is 17 residues. CDR3 coding DNA: TGTGCCAGCAGTTTCCAAGATAGCGGGGGTAGCACAGATACGCAGTATTTT. Its translation is CASSFQDSGGSTDTQYF.

This clone is a singleton in its sample. This chain joins TRBV2 and TRBJ2-7; D not certain. V lost 5 bases and J lost 5, with 25 bases in between. The CDR3 spans 17 residues. Germline CDR1 SNHLY, CDR2 FYNNEI. CDR3 region: CASSLSPFSTLTDEQYF. The CDR3 DNA is TGTGCCAGCAGTCTATCTCCGTTTTCAACCTTAACGGACGAGCAGTACTTC.

About this clone: The germline gene is not matched at one end of the junction; a read error may be the cause. J is TRBJ2-3 and V is TRBV7-7, with a tentative D call TRBD1 (5 bases). This CDR3 spans 15 amino acids. Germline V lookup: CDR1 SSHAT, CDR2 FNYEAQ (reference sequence). The CDR3 loop reads CASSSGLGVTDTQYF. The CDR3, as DNA: TGTGCTAGCAGCTCGGGCCTAGGGGTAACAGATACGCAGTATTTT.

This clone came up a few times. The chain employs TRBV19 and TRBJ2-1; 8 nucleotides align to TRBD1. This CDR3 spans 15 amino acids. The germline CDR1 and CDR2 sequences are LNHDA and SQIVND (reference sequence). V was clipped by 6 bases and J by 7 bases; unmatched bases: 11. The CDR3 nucleotides are TGTGCCAGTAGCTATCTAGGACAGGGTGGAAATGAGCAGTTCTTC. Its protein is CASSYLGQGGNEQFF.

The rearrangement links TRBV15 to TRBJ1-2, with D unresolved. CDR1 and CDR2 from the germline V gene are LNHNV and YYDKDF (reference sequence). The CDR3 runs to 14 residues. The V and J ends lost 1 base and 2 bases respectively, with 8 bases between them. The CDR3 spells CATSRGAQNYGYTF. In DNA form, the CDR3 reads TGTGCCACCAGCAGAGGTGCACAGAACTATGGCTACACCTTC.

V is TRBV2 and J is TRBJ2-1, with a tentative D call TRBD2 (5 bases). The CDR3 totals 11 residues. V was pared by 3 bases and J by 11 bases, with 8 bases between. Germline values: CDR1 SNHLY, CDR2 FYNNEI. CDR3 sequence reads: CASSEGSKQFF. For the CDR3, the DNA is TGTGCCAGCAGTGAGGGGAGTAAGCAGTTCTTC.

This chain connects TRBV6-2 or TRBV6-3 to TRBJ2-2; D unresolved. The CDR3 sequence is 13 residues long. In germline, CDR1 is MNHEY, CDR2 SVGEGT. V was pared by 0 bases and J by 7 bases, with 6 bases between. CDR3 amino acids: CASSYSNYGELFF. In nucleotides, the CDR3 is TGTGCCAGCAGTTACTCGAACTACGGGGAGCTGTTTTTT.

The J gene is TRBJ2-7, the V gene TRBV2; D is possibly TRBD2 (6 bases). With 4 bases removed from V and 3 bases from J, the gap between germline ends came to 7 bases. Germline CDR1 SNHLY, CDR2 FYNNEI. There are 12 residues in the CDR3. CDR3 residues: CASSAEGYEQYF. CDR3 bases: TGTGCCAGCAGTGCGGAGGGCTACGAGCAGTACTTC.

This clone was recorded only once. The V gene is TRBV15, the J gene TRBJ2-7, with D uncertain. The germline gives CDR1 LNHNV, CDR2 YYDKDF (reference sequence). V was trimmed by 0 bases and J by 0 bases, leaving 6 bases between them. The CDR3 spans 14 residues. The CDR3, as DNA: TGTGCCACCAGCAGAGAAAGCTACTCCTACGAGCAGTACTTC. This sequence encodes CATSRESYSYEQYF.

This clone was counted a few times. Other DNA variants within this sample encode the same CDR3. This rearrangement joins TRBV2 to TRBJ1-2; TRBD1 is a possible D gene (5 bases). V lost 2 bases to trimming and J lost 3 bases, with 7 bases between them. The CDR3 extends over 13 amino acids. Looked up from germline, CDR1 is SNHLY and CDR2 is FYNNEI. CDR3 amino acids: CASSETGYYGYTF. Here the CDR3 DNA reads TGTGCCAGCAGTGAAACAGGATACTATGGCTACACCTTC.

The V and J genes are TRBV9 and TRBJ1-1; D remains ambiguous. Germline V gene data show CDR1 as SGDLS and CDR2 as YYNGEE. The CDR3 has 14 residues. The V end lost 1 base, the J end lost 4 bases, and 11 bases lay between the germline ends. CDR3 coding DNA: TGTGCCAGCAGCGTATACTCGGCGGGCACTGAAGCTTTCTTT. It encodes CASSVYSAGTEAFF.

This sequence joins TRBV29-1 and TRBJ1-1; D is unclear. The V gene lost 5 bases and the J gene lost 1 base, with 11 bases spanning the gap. Germline CDR1 and CDR2: SQVTM and ANQGSEA. This CDR3 is 13 amino acids long. The CDR3 region is CSVKQISNTEAFF. DNA of the CDR3: TGCAGCGTTAAACAAATTTCGAACACTGAAGCTTTCTTT.

Turning to this clone: At the DNA level, this CDR3 is encoded by other sequences in the same sample as well. In DNA, the CDR3 is TGTGCCAGCAGTTTGGCACGAGAAGCTTTCTTT. This gives the protein CASSLAREAFF. V and J are TRBV28 and TRBJ1-1; D remains unclear. Germline CDR1 MDHEN, CDR2 SYDVKM. V was shortened by 3 bases and J by 8 bases, with 7 bases between the two germline ends. The CDR3 consists of 11 residues.

The chain couples TRBV4-1 to TRBJ1-4; perhaps TRBD1 as D (6 bases). The germline V gene encodes CDR1 MGHRA and CDR2 YSYEKL. The CDR3 has 15 residues. V was shortened by 0 bases and J by 8 bases, with 13 bases between the two germline ends. CDR3 residues: CASSQDRGAGEKLFF. CDR3 sequence (DNA): TGCGCCAGCAGCCAAGATCGGGGGGCTGGGGAAAAACTGTTTTTT.

The genes are TRBV19 and TRBJ1-4, with 8 bases lining up with TRBD1. Germline V lookup: CDR1 LNHDA, CDR2 SQIVND (reference sequence). CDR3 length equals 15 residues. Trimming at V came to 5 bases and at J to 6 bases, leaving 8 bases not matched to a gene. CDR3 sequence (DNA): TGTGCCAGTAGTTCGCCAGGGGGCTCGGATGAAAAACTGTTTTTT. It codes for CASSSPGGSDEKLFF.

This sequence joins TRBV19 and TRBJ1-1; the D gene is possibly TRBD1 (5 bases). CDR1 and CDR2 from the germline V gene are LNHDA and SQIVND (reference sequence). V was clipped by 7 bases and J by 1 base, with 16 bases between them. The CDR3 extends over 15 amino acids. The CDR3: CASTLRGSPNTEAFF. The CDR3 bases are TGTGCCAGTACCCTAAGGGGCAGTCCGAACACTGAAGCTTTCTTT.